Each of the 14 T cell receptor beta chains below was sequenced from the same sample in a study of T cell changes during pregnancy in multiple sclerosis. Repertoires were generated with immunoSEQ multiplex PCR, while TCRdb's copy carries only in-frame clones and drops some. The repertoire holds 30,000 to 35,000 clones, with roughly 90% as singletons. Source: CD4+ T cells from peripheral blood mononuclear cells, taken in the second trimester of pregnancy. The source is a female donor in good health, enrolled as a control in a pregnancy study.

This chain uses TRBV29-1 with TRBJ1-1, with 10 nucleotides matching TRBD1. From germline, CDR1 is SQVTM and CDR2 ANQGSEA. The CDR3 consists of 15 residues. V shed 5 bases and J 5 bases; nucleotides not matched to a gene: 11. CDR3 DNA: TGCAGCGTTTCGACAGGGGGCGAAGGGGGGACTGAAGCTTTCTTT. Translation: CSVSTGGEGGTEAFF. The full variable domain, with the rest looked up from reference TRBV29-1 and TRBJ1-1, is SAVISQKPSRDICQRGTSLTIQCQVDSQVTMMFWYRQQPGQSLTLIATANQGSEATYESGFVIDKFPISRPNLTFSTLTVSNMSPEDSSIYLCSVSTGGEGGTEAFFGQGTRLTVV.

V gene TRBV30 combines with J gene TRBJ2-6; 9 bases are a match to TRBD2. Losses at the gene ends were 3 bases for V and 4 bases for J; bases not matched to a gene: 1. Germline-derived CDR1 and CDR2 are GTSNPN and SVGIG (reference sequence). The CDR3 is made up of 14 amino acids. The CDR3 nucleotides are TGTGCCTGGAGGCGGGGGGGAGGGGCCAACGTCCTGACTTTC. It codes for CAWRRGGGANVLTF.

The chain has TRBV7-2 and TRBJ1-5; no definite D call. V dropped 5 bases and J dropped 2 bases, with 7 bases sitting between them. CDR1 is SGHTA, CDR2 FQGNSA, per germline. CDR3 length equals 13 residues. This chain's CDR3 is CASSLSGNQPQHF. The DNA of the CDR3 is TGTGCCAGCAGCCTCTCTGGCAATCAGCCCCAGCATTTT. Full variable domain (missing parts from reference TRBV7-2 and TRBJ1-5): GAGVSQSPSNKVTEKGKDVELRCDPISGHTALYWYRQSLGQGLEFLIYFQGNSAPDKSGLPSDRFSAERTGGSVSTLTIQRTQQEDSAVYLCASSLSGNQPQHFGDGTRLSIL.

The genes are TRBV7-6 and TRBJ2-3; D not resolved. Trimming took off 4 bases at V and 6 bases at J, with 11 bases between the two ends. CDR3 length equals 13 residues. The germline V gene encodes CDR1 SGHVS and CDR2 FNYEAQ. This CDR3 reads CASSYQILDTQYF. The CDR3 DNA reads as TGTGCCAGCAGCTACCAGATATTGGATACGCAGTATTTT.

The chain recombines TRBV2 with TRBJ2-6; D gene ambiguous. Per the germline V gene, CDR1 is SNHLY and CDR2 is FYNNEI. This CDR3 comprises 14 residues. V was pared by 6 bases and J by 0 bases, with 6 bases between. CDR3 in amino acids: CASSSGSGANVLTF. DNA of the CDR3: TGTGCCAGCAGCTCAGGCTCTGGGGCCAACGTCCTGACTTTC. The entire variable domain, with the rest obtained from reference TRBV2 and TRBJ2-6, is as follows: EPEVTQTPSHQVTQMGQEVILRCVPISNHLYFYWYRQILGQKVEFLVSFYNNEISEKSEIFDDQFSVERPDGSNFTLKIRSTKLEDSAMYFCASSSGSGANVLTFGAGSRLTVL.

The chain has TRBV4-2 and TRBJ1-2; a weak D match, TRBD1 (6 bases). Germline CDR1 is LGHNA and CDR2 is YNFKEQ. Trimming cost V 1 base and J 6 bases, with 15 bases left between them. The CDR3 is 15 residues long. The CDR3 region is CASSQVGGALHGYTF. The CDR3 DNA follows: TGTGCCAGCAGCCAAGTTGGGGGGGCGCTGCATGGCTACACCTTC.

Here the CDR3 reads CASVPRTSDSFDEQFF. The DNA of the CDR3 is TGCGCCAGCGTCCCTCGGACTAGCGATTCTTTTGATGAGCAGTTCTTC. V and J are TRBV5-1 and TRBJ2-1; 9 bases are shared with TRBD2. The CDR3 has 16 residues. Germline V lookup: CDR1 SGHRS, CDR2 YFSETQ. The V gene end was trimmed by 7 bases and the J gene end by 8 bases; junction bases not matched to a gene: 16.

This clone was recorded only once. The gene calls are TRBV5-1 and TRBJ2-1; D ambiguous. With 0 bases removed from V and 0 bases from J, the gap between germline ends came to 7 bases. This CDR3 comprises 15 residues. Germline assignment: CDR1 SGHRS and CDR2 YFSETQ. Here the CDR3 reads CASSLARPSYNEQFF. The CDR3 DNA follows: TGCGCCAGCAGCTTGGCGCGCCCCTCCTACAATGAGCAGTTCTTC.

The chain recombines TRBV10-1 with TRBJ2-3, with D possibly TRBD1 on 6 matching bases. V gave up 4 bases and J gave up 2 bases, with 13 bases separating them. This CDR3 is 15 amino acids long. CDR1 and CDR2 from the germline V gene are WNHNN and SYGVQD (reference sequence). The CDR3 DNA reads TGCGCCAGCAGTGTAGAGACAGGCCTCACAGATACGCAGTATTTT. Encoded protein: CASSVETGLTDTQYF.

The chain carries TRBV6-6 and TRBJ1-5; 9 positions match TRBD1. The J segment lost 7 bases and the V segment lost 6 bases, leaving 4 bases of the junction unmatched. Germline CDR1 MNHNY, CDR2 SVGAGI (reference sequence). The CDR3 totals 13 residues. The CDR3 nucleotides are TGTGCCAGCAGACAGGGGGCCCAGCAGCCCCAGCATTTT. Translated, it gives CASRQGAQQPQHF.

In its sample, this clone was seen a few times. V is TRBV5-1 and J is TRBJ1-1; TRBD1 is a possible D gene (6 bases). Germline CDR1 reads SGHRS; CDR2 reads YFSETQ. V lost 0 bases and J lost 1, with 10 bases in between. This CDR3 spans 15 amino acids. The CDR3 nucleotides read TGCGCCAGCAGCTTGGAGGGGGTAAGGAACACTGAAGCTTTCTTT. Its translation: CASSLEGVRNTEAFF.

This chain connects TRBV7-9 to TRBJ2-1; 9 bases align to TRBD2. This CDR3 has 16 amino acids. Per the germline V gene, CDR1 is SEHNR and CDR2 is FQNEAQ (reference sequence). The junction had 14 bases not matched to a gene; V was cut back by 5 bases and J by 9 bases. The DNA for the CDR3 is TGTGCCAGCAGCCCCTGGGTGGCTAGCGGGGTGAGTGAGCAGTTCTTC. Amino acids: CASSPWVASGVSEQFF.

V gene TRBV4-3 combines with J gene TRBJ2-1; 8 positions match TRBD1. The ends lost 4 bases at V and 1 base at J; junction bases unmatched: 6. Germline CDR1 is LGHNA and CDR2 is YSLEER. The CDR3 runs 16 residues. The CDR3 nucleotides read TGCGCCAGCAGCCGAGGACAGGGAAGGTCCTACAATGAGCAGTTCTTC. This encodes CASSRGQGRSYNEQFF.

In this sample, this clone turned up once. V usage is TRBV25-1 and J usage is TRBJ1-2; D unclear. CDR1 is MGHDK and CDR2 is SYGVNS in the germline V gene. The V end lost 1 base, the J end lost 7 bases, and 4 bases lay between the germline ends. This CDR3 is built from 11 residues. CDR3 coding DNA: TGTGCCAGCAGTGAATCCCTTGGCTACACCTTC. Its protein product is CASSESLGYTF.